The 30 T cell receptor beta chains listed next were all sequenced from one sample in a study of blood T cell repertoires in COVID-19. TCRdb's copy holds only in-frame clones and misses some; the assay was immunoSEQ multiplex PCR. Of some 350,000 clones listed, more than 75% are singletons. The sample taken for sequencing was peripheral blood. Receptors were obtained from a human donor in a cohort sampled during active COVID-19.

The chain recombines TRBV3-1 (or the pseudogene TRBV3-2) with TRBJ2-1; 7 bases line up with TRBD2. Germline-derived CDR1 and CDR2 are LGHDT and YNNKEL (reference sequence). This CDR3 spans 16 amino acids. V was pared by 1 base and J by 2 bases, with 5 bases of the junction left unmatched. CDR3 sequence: CASSQVLLATYNEQFF. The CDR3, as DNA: TGTGCCAGCAGCCAAGTATTACTAGCGACCTACAATGAGCAGTTCTTC.

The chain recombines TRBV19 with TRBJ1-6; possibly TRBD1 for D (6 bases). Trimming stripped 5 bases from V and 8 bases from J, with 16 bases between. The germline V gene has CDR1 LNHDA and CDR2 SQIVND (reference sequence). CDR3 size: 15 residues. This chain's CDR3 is CASSVQSYRDSPLHF. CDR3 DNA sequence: TGTGCCAGTAGTGTCCAGTCCTACAGGGATTCACCCCTCCACTTT.

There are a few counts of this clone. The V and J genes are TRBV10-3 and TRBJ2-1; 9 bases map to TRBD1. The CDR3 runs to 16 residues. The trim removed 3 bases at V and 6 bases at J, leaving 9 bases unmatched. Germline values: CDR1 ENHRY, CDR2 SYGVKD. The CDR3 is CAISDVDRGQGNEQFF. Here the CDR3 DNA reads TGTGCCATCAGTGACGTGGACAGGGGTCAGGGCAATGAGCAGTTCTTC.

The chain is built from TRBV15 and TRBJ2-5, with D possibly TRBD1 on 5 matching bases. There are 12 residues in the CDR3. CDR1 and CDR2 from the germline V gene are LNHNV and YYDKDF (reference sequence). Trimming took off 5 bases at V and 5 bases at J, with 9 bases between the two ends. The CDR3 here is CATSGAWETQYF. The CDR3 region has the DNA TGTGCCACCAGCGGGGCGTGGGAGACCCAGTACTTC.

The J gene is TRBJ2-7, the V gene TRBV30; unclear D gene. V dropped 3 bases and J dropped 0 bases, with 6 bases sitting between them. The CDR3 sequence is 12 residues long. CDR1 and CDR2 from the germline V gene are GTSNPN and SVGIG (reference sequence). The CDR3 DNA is TGTGCCTGGAGCCGAGACTCCTACGAGCAGTACTTC. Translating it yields CAWSRDSYEQYF.

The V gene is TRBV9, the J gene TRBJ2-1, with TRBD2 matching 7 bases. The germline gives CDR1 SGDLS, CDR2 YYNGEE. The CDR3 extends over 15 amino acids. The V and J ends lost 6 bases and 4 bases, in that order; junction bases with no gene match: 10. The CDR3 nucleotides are TGTGCCAGCACACCCGGGACTACGAAATACAATGAGCAGTTCTTC. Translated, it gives CASTPGTTKYNEQFF.

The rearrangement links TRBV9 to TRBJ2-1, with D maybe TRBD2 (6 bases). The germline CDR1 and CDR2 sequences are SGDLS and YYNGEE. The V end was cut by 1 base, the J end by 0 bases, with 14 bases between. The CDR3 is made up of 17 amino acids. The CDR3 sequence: CASSVLAQRVSYNEQFF. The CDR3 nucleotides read TGTGCCAGCAGCGTACTGGCCCAGCGGGTCTCCTACAATGAGCAGTTCTTC.

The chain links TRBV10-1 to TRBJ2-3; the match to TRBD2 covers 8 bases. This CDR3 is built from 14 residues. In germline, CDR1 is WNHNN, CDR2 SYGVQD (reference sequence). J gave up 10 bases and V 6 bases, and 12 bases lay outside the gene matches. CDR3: CASRSGSGVDPQYF. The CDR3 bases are TGCGCCAGCAGGAGCGGGAGCGGAGTGGATCCGCAGTATTTT.

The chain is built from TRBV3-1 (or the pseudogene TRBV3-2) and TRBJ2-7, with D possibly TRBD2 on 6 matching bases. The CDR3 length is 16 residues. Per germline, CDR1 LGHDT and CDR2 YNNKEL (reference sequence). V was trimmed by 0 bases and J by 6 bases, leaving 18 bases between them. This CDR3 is CASSQERGRQRLEQYF. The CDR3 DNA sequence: TGTGCCAGCAGCCAAGAACGGGGGAGACAGAGGCTCGAGCAGTACTTC.

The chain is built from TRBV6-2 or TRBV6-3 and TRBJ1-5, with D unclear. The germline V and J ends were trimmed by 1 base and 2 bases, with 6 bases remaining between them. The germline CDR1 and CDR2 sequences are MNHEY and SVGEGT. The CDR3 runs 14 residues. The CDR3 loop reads CASSYYGGNQPQHF. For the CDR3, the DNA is TGTGCCAGCAGTTACTATGGAGGCAATCAGCCCCAGCATTTT.

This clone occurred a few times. CDR3 nucleotide sequence: TGTGCCAGCAGTCCGCACTCCGAAGAGACCCAGTACTTC. As protein: CASSPHSEETQYF. The chain combines TRBV28 with TRBJ2-5, with D unresolved. V lost 5 bases, J lost 3 bases, and 10 bases lay in between. The length of the CDR3 is 13 residues. Germline V gene sequence: CDR1 MDHEN, CDR2 SYDVKM. The variable domain in full, with the rest retrieved from reference TRBV28 and TRBJ2-5, is DVKVTQSSRYLVKRTGEKVFLECVQDMDHENMFWYRQDPGLGLRLIYFSYDVKMKEKGDIPEGYSVSREKKERFSLILESASTNQTSMYLCASSPHSEETQYFGPGTRLLVL.

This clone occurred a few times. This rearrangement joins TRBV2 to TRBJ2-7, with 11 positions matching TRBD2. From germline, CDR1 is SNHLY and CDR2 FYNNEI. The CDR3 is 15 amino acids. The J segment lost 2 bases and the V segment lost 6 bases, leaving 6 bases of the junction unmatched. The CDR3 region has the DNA TGTGCCAGCAGACTGGGACTAGCGGTCACCTACGAGCAGTACTTC. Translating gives CASRLGLAVTYEQYF.

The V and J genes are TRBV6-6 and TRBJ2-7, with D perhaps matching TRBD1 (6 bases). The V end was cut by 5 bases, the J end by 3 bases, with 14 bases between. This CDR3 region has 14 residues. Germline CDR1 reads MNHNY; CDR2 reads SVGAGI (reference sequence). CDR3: CASSLRDTRYEQYF. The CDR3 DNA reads TGTGCCAGCAGTCTCCGGGACACCCGCTACGAGCAGTACTTC.

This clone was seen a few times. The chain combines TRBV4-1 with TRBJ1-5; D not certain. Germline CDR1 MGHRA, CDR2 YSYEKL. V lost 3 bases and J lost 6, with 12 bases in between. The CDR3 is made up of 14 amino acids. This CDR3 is CASSQGSAGQPQHF. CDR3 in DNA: TGCGCCAGCAGCCAGGGTTCGGCGGGTCAGCCCCAGCATTTT.

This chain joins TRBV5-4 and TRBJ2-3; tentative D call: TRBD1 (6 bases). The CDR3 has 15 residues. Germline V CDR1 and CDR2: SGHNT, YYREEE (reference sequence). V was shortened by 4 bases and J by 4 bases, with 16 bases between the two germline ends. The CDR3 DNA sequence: TGTGCCAGCAGCCCGGACTCCTGGGGGCCAGATACGCAGTATTTT. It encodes CASSPDSWGPDTQYF. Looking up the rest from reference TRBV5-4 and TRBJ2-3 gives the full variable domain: ETGVTQSPTHLIKTRGQQVTLRCSSQSGHNTVSWYQQALGQGPQFIFQYYREEENGRGNFPPRFSGLQFPNYSSELNVNALELDDSALYLCASSPDSWGPDTQYFGPGTRLTVL.

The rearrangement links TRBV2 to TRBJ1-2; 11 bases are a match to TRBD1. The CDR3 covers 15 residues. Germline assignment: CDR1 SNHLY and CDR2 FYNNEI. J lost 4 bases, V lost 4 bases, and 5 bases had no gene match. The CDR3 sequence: CASSGTGGGSYGYTF. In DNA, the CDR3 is TGTGCCAGCAGTGGGACAGGGGGCGGAAGCTATGGCTACACCTTC. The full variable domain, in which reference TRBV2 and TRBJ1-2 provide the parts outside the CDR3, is EPEVTQTPSHQVTQMGQEVILRCVPISNHLYFYWYRQILGQKVEFLVSFYNNEISEKSEIFDDQFSVERPDGSNFTLKIRSTKLEDSAMYFCASSGTGGGSYGYTFGSGTRLTVV.

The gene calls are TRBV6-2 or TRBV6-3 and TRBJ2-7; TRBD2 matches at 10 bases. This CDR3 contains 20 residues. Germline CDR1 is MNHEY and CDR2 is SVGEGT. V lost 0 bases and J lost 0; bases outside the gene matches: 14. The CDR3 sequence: CASSYSTFPTSGPDSYEQYF. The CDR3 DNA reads TGTGCCAGCAGTTACTCGACCTTCCCGACTAGCGGGCCAGACTCCTACGAGCAGTACTTC.

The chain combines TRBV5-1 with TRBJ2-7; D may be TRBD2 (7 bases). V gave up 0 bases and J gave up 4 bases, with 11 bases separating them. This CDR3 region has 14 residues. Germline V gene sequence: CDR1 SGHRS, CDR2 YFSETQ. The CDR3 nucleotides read TGCGCCAGCAGCTTGGAGGGGGGGTTTTACGAGCAGTACTTC. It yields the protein CASSLEGGFYEQYF.

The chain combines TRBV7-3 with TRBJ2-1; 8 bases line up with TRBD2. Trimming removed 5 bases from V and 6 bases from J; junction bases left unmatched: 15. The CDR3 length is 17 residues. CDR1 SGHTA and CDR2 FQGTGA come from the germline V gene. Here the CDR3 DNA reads TGTGCCAGCAGCCTCCTGGGCATGGGCGGGGGGCCCAATGAGCAGTTCTTC. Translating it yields CASSLLGMGGGPNEQFF.

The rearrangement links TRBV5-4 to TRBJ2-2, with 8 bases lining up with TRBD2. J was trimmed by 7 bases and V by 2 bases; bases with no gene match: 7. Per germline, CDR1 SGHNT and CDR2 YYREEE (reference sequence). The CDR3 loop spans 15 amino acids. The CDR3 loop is CASSFAGLVSGELFF. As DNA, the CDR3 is TGTGCCAGCAGCTTTGCGGGACTAGTCAGCGGGGAGCTGTTTTTT.

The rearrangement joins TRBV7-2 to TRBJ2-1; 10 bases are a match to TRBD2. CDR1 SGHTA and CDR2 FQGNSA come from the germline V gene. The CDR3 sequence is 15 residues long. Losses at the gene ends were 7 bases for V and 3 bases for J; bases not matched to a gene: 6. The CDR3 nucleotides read TGTGCCAGCACCCCCCTAGCGGGGGTCTACAATGAGCAGTTCTTC. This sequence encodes CASTPLAGVYNEQFF. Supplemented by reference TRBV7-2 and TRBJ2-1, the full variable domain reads GAGVSQSPSNKVTEKGKDVELRCDPISGHTALYWYRQSLGQGLEFLIYFQGNSAPDKSGLPSDRFSAERTGGSVSTLTIQRTQQEDSAVYLCASTPLAGVYNEQFFGPGTRLTVL.

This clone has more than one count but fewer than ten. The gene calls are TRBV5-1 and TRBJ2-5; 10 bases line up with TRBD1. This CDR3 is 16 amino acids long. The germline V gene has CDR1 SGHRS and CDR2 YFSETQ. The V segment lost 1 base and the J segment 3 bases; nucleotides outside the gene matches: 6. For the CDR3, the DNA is TGCGCCAGCAGCTTGTCGGGGACAGGGGCTAAAGAGACCCAGTACTTC. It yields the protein CASSLSGTGAKETQYF. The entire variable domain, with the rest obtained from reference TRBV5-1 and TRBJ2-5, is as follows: KAGVTQTPRYLIKTRGQQVTLSCSPISGHRSVSWYQQTPGQGLQFLFEYFSETQRNKGNFPGRFSGRQFSNSRSEMNVSTLELGDSALYLCASSLSGTGAKETQYFGPGTRLLVL.

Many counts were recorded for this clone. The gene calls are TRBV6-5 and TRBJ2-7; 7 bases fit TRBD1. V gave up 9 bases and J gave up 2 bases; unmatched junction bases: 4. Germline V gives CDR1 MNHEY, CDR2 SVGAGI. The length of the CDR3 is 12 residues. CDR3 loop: CASRQGTYEQYF. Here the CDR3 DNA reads TGTGCCAGTCGACAGGGAACCTACGAGCAGTACTTC.

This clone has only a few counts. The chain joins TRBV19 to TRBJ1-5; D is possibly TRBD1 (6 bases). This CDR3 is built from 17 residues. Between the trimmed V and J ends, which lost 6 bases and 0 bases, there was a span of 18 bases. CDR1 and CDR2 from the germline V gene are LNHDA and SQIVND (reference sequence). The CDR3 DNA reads TGTGCCAGTAGACGGAATAATAGGGGGTATAGCAATCAGCCCCAGCATTTT. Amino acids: CASRRNNRGYSNQPQHF.

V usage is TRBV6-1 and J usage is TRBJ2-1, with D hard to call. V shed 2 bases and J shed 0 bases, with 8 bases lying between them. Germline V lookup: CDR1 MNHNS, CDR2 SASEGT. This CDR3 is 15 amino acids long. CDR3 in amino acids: CASSEWLVSYNEQFF. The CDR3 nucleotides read TGTGCCAGCAGTGAATGGCTGGTCTCCTACAATGAGCAGTTCTTC.

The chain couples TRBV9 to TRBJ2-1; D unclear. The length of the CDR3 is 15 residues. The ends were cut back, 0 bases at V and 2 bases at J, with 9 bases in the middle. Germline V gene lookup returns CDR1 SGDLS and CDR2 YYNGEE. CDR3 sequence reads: CASSVESLPYNEQFF. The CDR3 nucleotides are TGTGCCAGCAGCGTAGAGAGCCTACCCTACAATGAGCAGTTCTTC.

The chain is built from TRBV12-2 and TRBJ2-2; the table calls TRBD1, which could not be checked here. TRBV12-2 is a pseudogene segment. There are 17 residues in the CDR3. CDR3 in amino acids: CASRQRPGQQNTGELFF. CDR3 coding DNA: TGTGCAAGTCGCCAACGCCCGGGACAGCAGAACACCGGGGAGCTGTTTTTT.

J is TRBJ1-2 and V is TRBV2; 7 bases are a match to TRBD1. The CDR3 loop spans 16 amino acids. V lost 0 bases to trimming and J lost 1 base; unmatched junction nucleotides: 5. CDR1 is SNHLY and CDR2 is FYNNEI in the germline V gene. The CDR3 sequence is CASSEAQGQLNYGYTF. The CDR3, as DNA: TGTGCCAGCAGTGAAGCGCAGGGACAGCTTAACTATGGCTACACCTTC.

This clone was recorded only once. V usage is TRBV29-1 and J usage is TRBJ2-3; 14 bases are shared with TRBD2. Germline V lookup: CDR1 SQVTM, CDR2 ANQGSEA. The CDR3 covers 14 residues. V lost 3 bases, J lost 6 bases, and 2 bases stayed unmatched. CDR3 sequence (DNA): TGCAGCGTTGAGGGGACTAGCGGGAGTGATACGCAGTATTTT. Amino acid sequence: CSVEGTSGSDTQYF.

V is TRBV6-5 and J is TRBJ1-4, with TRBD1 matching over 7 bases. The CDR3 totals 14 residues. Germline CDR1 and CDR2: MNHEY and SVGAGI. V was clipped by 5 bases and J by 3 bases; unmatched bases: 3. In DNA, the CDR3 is TGTGCCAGCAGTCGACAGGGTGCTAATGAAAAACTGTTTTTT. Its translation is CASSRQGANEKLFF.